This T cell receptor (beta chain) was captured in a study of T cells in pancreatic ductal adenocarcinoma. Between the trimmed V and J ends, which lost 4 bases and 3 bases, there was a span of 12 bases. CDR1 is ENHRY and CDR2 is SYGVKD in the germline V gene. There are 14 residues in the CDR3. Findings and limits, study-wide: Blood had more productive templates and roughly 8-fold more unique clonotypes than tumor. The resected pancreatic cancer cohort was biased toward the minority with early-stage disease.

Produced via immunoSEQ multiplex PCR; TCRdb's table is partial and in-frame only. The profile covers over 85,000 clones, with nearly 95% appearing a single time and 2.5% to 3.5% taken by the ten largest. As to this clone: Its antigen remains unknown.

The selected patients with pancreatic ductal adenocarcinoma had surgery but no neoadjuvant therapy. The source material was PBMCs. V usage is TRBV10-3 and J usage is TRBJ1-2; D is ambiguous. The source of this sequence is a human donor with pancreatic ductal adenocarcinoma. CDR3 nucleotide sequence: TGTGCCATCAGTGGGTCAACCGGGGACTATGGCTACACCTTC. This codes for CAISGSTGDYGYTF.